A single sample gave rise to the 8 T cell receptor beta chains below, sequenced in a study of cytomegalovirus exposure and HLA in healthy donors. Primers for the PCR totalled 60 Vbeta and 13 Jbeta. Sequencing used immunoSEQ multiplex PCR; TCRdb keeps in-frame clones, though not all of them. The table lists roughly 170,000 clones, approximately 71% of them singletons, with over 1.2% in the top ten. The material sequenced was PBMCs. Source of these receptors: a girl between 5 and 17 years old in good health and CMV-seronegative.

The chain joins TRBV29-1 to TRBJ2-1; TRBD1 matches at 7 bases. The CDR3 is 12 amino acids. V gave up 3 bases and J gave up 10 bases; unmatched junction bases: 6. Germline loops: CDR1 SQVTM, CDR2 ANQGSEA. CDR3 amino acids: CSVDLGGREQFF. CDR3 in DNA: TGCAGCGTTGATCTAGGGGGCAGGGAGCAGTTCTTC.

The chain is built from TRBV20-1 and TRBJ2-1, with 7 bases matching TRBD1. The CDR3 has 11 amino acids. Germline V gives CDR1 DFQATT, CDR2 SNEGSKA (reference sequence). The CDR3 region has the DNA TGCAGCCGGGACAGTGATCCAGAGCAGTTCTTC. Protein: CSRDSDPEQFF.

This clone was recorded a few times. The chain uses TRBV11-2 and TRBJ1-1; D perhaps matches TRBD1 (6 bases). Germline CDR1 reads SGHAT; CDR2 reads FQNNGV. The ends were cut back, 5 bases at V and 0 bases at J, with 10 bases in the middle. CDR3 size: 14 residues. As DNA, the CDR3 is TGTGCCAGCAGCCCCCAGGGGTTGAACACTGAAGCTTTCTTT. Amino acids: CASSPQGLNTEAFF.

This clone was seen a handful of times. The V and J genes are TRBV5-6 and TRBJ1-1; D gene ambiguous. V was clipped by 0 bases and J by 3 bases, with 6 bases between them. CDR1 SGHDT and CDR2 YYEEEE come from the germline V gene. The CDR3 loop spans 13 amino acids. As DNA, the CDR3 is TGTGCCAGCAGCTTGGATCCGGACACTGAAGCTTTCTTT. It codes for CASSLDPDTEAFF.

This clone occurred once. The V gene is TRBV6-6, the J gene TRBJ1-1, with 7 bases lining up with TRBD1. CDR3 size: 14 residues. Germline CDR1 and CDR2: MNHNY and SVGAGI (reference sequence). V shed 6 bases and J 0 bases; nucleotides not matched to a gene: 4. CDR3 residues: CASRKGQLNTEAFF. The CDR3 DNA reads TGTGCCAGCAGGAAGGGACAGCTGAACACTGAAGCTTTCTTT.

V is TRBV27 and J is TRBJ2-7; 7 nucleotides align to TRBD1. Germline V gene lookup returns CDR1 MNHEY and CDR2 SMNVEV (reference sequence). The CDR3 sequence is 13 residues long. The ends lost 5 bases at V and 2 bases at J; junction bases unmatched: 3. The CDR3 coding sequence is TGTGCCAGCAGTCACGGGACAGCCTACGAGCAGTACTTC. Protein: CASSHGTAYEQYF.

The chain combines TRBV14 with TRBJ2-2; TRBD1 is a possible D gene (6 bases). Per germline, CDR1 SGHDN and CDR2 FVKESK. CDR3 length: 13 amino acids. V lost 4 bases and J 5 bases, leaving 8 bases between the germline ends. This chain's CDR3 is CASSLGGTGELFF. The CDR3 DNA is TGTGCCAGCAGCCTAGGGGGTACCGGGGAGCTGTTTTTT.

The chain is built from TRBV9 and TRBJ2-7; D remains unclear. Trimming took 2 bases from V and 1 from J, leaving 10 bases between them. The length of the CDR3 is 14 residues. CDR1 is SGDLS and CDR2 is YYNGEE in the germline V gene. The CDR3 reads CASSVTPDSYEQYF. The CDR3 DNA reads as TGTGCCAGCAGCGTGACTCCTGATTCCTACGAGCAGTACTTC.